The 29 T cell receptor beta chains below all came from one sample that was sequenced in a study of blood T cells in healthy people across ages (dated by TCRdb to 2015 to 2017). Preparation of the library involved 5' RACE. Sequencing took place on an Illumina HiSeq 2500. The second PCR ran for roughly 7 to 12 cycles and used a J-beta primer mix along with a sample-barcoded 5' primer. The public reads were reprocessed in TCRdb via fastp at Q25 and MiXCR, keeping in-frame beta chains. Rows merge per CDR3 protein into single entries with the most common DNA and genes. Counted in this sample were over a million distinct CDR3 sequences; almost 60% of them appeared once. 5% to 7% of the sample is in the top ten clones. Sequencing used blood. The receptors stem from a man aged 18 to 30 in good health.

The V and J genes are TRBV7-9 and TRBJ2-3, with D possibly being TRBD1 (5 bases). V lost 3 bases and J 0 bases, leaving 16 bases between the germline ends. CDR3 length: 17 amino acids. Germline CDR1 SEHNR, CDR2 FQNEAQ (reference sequence). CDR3 in DNA: TGTGCCAGCAGCTTTGTAGACTCAGGGTATAGCACAGATACGCAGTATTTT. Its translation is CASSFVDSGYSTDTQYF.

The chain is built from TRBV20-1 and TRBJ1-5; no definite D call. The CDR3 covers 15 residues. Germline assignment: CDR1 DFQATT and CDR2 SNEGSKA (reference sequence). V lost 0 bases and J 0 bases, leaving 9 bases between the germline ends. CDR3 in amino acids: CSARDGEYSNQPQHF. Here the CDR3 DNA reads TGCAGTGCTAGAGATGGTGAATATAGCAATCAGCCCCAGCATTTT.

The rearrangement links TRBV4-3 to TRBJ2-1, with D perhaps TRBD1 (7 bases). This CDR3 is 15 amino acids long. Deletions cut 4 bases from V and 7 bases from J, with 17 bases between. Germline CDR1 reads LGHNA; CDR2 reads YSLEER. The CDR3: CASSPSRGAPNEQFF. CDR3 coding DNA: TGCGCCAGCAGCCCTTCCAGGGGGGCCCCAAATGAGCAGTTCTTC.

The chain recombines TRBV11-2 with TRBJ1-6; the D gene is possibly TRBD1 (5 bases). The CDR3 is made up of 17 amino acids. Germline V gene data show CDR1 as SGHAT and CDR2 as FQNNGV. V was pared by 4 bases and J by 3 bases, with 16 bases between. CDR3 sequence (DNA): TGTGCCAGCAGCTCCGGAATGACAGCCTACTATAATTCACCCCTCCACTTT. Translated, it gives CASSSGMTAYYNSPLHF.

The chain is built from TRBV20-1 and TRBJ2-1, with D possibly matching TRBD2 (5 bases). The CDR3 is made up of 15 amino acids. Trimming left V 0 bases short and J 7 bases short, with 16 bases between. CDR1 is DFQATT, CDR2 SNEGSKA, per germline (reference sequence). The CDR3 is CSARDAFGRGNEQFF. The CDR3 nucleotides read TGCAGTGCTAGAGATGCTTTCGGGCGCGGGAATGAGCAGTTCTTC.

J is TRBJ2-1 and V is TRBV6-1; a possible D gene is TRBD2 (5 bases). CDR1 is MNHNS, CDR2 SASEGT, per germline. This CDR3 is built from 13 residues. The V and J ends lost 2 bases and 9 bases respectively, with 11 bases between them. DNA of the CDR3: TGTGCCAGCAGTGAACTGGGGAGAGGTGAGCAGTTCTTC. Amino acids: CASSELGRGEQFF.

The rearrangement joins TRBV7-2 to TRBJ1-1; TRBD1 is a possible D gene (5 bases). The V gene's germline CDR1 is SGHTA and CDR2 FQGNSA. This CDR3 is built from 12 residues. V was shortened by 1 base and J by 11 bases, with 11 bases between the two germline ends. CDR3: CASSLGGRQAFF. The CDR3 region has the DNA TGTGCCAGCAGCTTAGGGGGACGGCAGGCTTTCTTT.

The gene calls are TRBV20-1 and TRBJ2-5; possible D gene TRBD1, 6 bases. Between the trimmed V and J ends, which lost 4 bases and 4 bases, there was a span of 10 bases. Germline V gene data show CDR1 as DFQATT and CDR2 as SNEGSKA (reference sequence). The CDR3 extends over 12 amino acids. CDR3 protein: CSAKQGGETQYF. The CDR3 region has the DNA TGCAGTGCTAAACAGGGTGGAGAGACCCAGTACTTC.

This clonotype was found once. V gene TRBV7-9 combines with J gene TRBJ2-1; 7 nucleotides line up with TRBD2. The CDR3 length is 16 residues. Per germline, CDR1 SEHNR and CDR2 FQNEAQ (reference sequence). The trim removed 2 bases at V and 8 bases at J, leaving 12 bases unmatched. CDR3 in DNA: TGTGCCAGCAGCTTACGGGGGAGGGGATTCGTGGATGAGCAGTTCTTC. This codes for CASSLRGRGFVDEQFF.

This clonotype was counted a few times. V and J are TRBV20-1 and TRBJ2-5; D might be TRBD1 (5 bases). Between the trimmed V and J ends, which lost 1 base and 2 bases, there was a span of 8 bases. The CDR3 has 13 residues. Germline values: CDR1 DFQATT, CDR2 SNEGSKA (reference sequence). The CDR3 sequence: CSARGTYQETQYF. The CDR3 DNA is TGCAGTGCTAGAGGGACATATCAAGAGACCCAGTACTTC.

The rearrangement uses TRBV3-1 and TRBJ2-2; 8 bases are shared with TRBD1. Looked up from germline, CDR1 is LGHDT and CDR2 is YNNKEL (reference sequence). With V trimmed by 2 bases and J by 1 base, 9 bases remained unmatched. The CDR3 is 18 amino acids. The CDR3 nucleotides are TGTGCCAGCAGCCAATCCGCAGGGGGCGTAAGGAACACCGGGGAGCTGTTTTTT. Translating gives CASSQSAGGVRNTGELFF.

The V gene is TRBV7-9, the J gene TRBJ2-1; TRBD1 matches 9 bases. Germline V gene lookup returns CDR1 SEHNR and CDR2 FQNEAQ (reference sequence). V gave up 4 bases and J gave up 7 bases; unmatched junction bases: 8. The CDR3 length is 15 residues. The CDR3 coding sequence is TGTGCCAGCAGCTCCACACAGGGGGCGCTGAATGAGCAGTTCTTC. It specifies CASSSTQGALNEQFF. Supplemented by reference TRBV7-9 and TRBJ2-1, the full variable domain reads DTGVSQNPRHKITKRGQNVTFRCDPISEHNRLYWYRQTLGQGPEFLTYFQNEAQLEKSRLLSDRFSAERPKGSFSTLEIQRTEQGDSAMYLCASSSTQGALNEQFFGPGTRLTVL.

The chain employs TRBV20-1 and TRBJ1-1; perhaps TRBD1 as D (6 bases). Trimming cost V 5 bases and J 2 bases, with 12 bases left between them. The CDR3 has 13 residues. Germline assignment: CDR1 DFQATT and CDR2 SNEGSKA (reference sequence). CDR3 loop: CSAFTGTNTEAFF. As DNA, the CDR3 is TGCAGTGCTTTTACAGGGACCAACACTGAAGCTTTCTTT.

This clonotype came up once. The chain is built from TRBV2 and TRBJ2-1; D call uncertain. V lost 4 bases to trimming and J lost 0 bases, with 10 bases between them. This CDR3 is 15 amino acids long. CDR1 is SNHLY, CDR2 FYNNEI, per germline. CDR3: CASSVVRSSYNEQFF. CDR3 bases: TGTGCCAGCAGTGTGGTCAGGAGCTCCTACAATGAGCAGTTCTTC. Combining the CDR3 with reference TRBV2 and TRBJ2-1 gives the whole variable domain EPEVTQTPSHQVTQMGQEVILRCVPISNHLYFYWYRQILGQKVEFLVSFYNNEISEKSEIFDDQFSVERPDGSNFTLKIRSTKLEDSAMYFCASSVVRSSYNEQFFGPGTRLTVL.

The chain links TRBV4-3 to TRBJ2-3, with TRBD1 identical over 7 bases. With V trimmed by 4 bases and J by 4 bases, 11 bases remained unmatched. The CDR3 contains 16 residues. Germline V gene lookup returns CDR1 LGHNA and CDR2 YSLEER. CDR3 nucleotide sequence: TGCGCCAGCAGCCTATCTTGGACAGGTTTAGCAGATACGCAGTATTTT. It codes for CASSLSWTGLADTQYF.

This clonotype was detected only once. V and J are TRBV20-1 and TRBJ2-3; the match to TRBD1 covers 8 bases. CDR3 length: 16 amino acids. The germline V gene encodes CDR1 DFQATT and CDR2 SNEGSKA (reference sequence). V shed 7 bases, J shed 3 bases, and the junction held 15 bases outside the gene matches. CDR3 in DNA: TGCAGTGGCTCCCACTTTGGACAGGGCCCGACAGATACGCAGTATTTT. This sequence encodes CSGSHFGQGPTDTQYF.

The V and J genes are TRBV4-1 and TRBJ2-1; no clear D. Trimming pared 1 base from V and 6 bases from J, leaving 13 bases between. The CDR3 has 15 residues. CDR1 and CDR2 (germline): MGHRA, YSYEKL. The CDR3 reads CASSQGDTPCNEQFF. CDR3 in DNA: TGCGCCAGCAGCCAAGGAGATACACCCTGCAATGAGCAGTTCTTC.

V is TRBV5-1 and J is TRBJ1-4, with D tentatively TRBD1 (5 bases). The CDR3 runs 15 residues. The V gene's germline CDR1 is SGHRS and CDR2 YFSETQ. The V gene lost 4 bases and the J gene lost 0 bases, with 10 bases spanning the gap. CDR3 sequence reads: CASSRGHSTNEKLFF. The CDR3 nucleotides are TGCGCCAGCAGCCGCGGACATTCAACTAATGAAAAACTGTTTTTT. Full variable domain (remainder filled in from reference TRBV5-1 and TRBJ1-4): KAGVTQTPRYLIKTRGQQVTLSCSPISGHRSVSWYQQTPGQGLQFLFEYFSETQRNKGNFPGRFSGRQFSNSRSEMNVSTLELGDSALYLCASSRGHSTNEKLFFGSGTQLSVL.

This chain joins TRBV11-3 and TRBJ1-2; 9 bases match TRBD1. The junction had 10 bases not matched to a gene; V was cut back by 5 bases and J by 6 bases. This CDR3 has 15 residues. CDR1 is SGHNT, CDR2 YENEEA, per germline. This CDR3 is CASSRRGQGKNGYTF. DNA of the CDR3: TGTGCCAGCAGCCGGCGTGGACAGGGGAAAAATGGCTACACCTTC.

V and J are TRBV10-3 and TRBJ2-7, with D perhaps TRBD1 or TRBD2 (5 bases each). This CDR3 has 15 amino acids. Germline V gene sequence: CDR1 ENHRY, CDR2 SYGVKD. The V end was cut by 3 bases, the J end by 0 bases, with 12 bases between. CDR3 loop: CAISDGTLGSYEQYF. CDR3 nucleotide sequence: TGTGCCATCAGTGATGGGACCCTCGGCTCCTACGAGCAGTACTTC.

The chain employs TRBV11-2 and TRBJ2-7; TRBD1 might be the D (6 bases). The length of the CDR3 is 14 residues. Germline CDR1 reads SGHAT; CDR2 reads FQNNGV. Trimming stripped 5 bases from V and 6 bases from J, with 17 bases between. CDR3 DNA sequence: TGTGCCAGCAGCCCCCCAGGGGCGATCCGCGAGCAGTACTTC. Its protein product is CASSPPGAIREQYF.

The V and J genes are TRBV6-5 and TRBJ1-1; D gene uncertain. Looked up from germline, CDR1 is MNHEY and CDR2 is SVGAGI. This CDR3 has 13 residues. The germline V and J ends were trimmed by 6 bases and 1 base, with 9 bases remaining between them. For the CDR3, the DNA is TGTGCCAGCAGAACCCCCGGGAACACTGAAGCTTTCTTT. Translation: CASRTPGNTEAFF.

The chain combines TRBV7-2 with TRBJ2-1; the match to TRBD2 covers 16 bases. Germline V gene lookup returns CDR1 SGHTA and CDR2 FQGNSA. The length of the CDR3 is 20 residues. V gave up 3 bases and J gave up 8 bases; unmatched junction bases: 16. The CDR3 spells CASSFPGLAGGPGYGYEQFF. DNA of the CDR3: TGTGCCAGCAGCTTTCCGGGACTAGCGGGAGGGCCTGGGTACGGGTATGAGCAGTTCTTC.

This clonotype was observed a handful of times. The chain couples TRBV29-1 to TRBJ1-2; D possibly corresponds to TRBD1 (6 bases). The CDR3 runs to 14 residues. V was pared by 7 bases and J by 4 bases, with 19 bases between. Germline lookup yields CDR1 SQVTM and CDR2 ANQGSEA. CDR3 coding DNA: TGCAGCGCCAAGAAACAGGGCGGGGGCTATGGCTACACCTTC. The encoded protein is CSAKKQGGGYGYTF.

A word on this clonotype: Compared with germline, one end of the junction differs, possibly owing to a read error. The chain joins TRBV11-1 to TRBJ2-5, with 10 nucleotides matching TRBD1. Germline V CDR1 and CDR2: SGHAT, FQDESV (reference sequence). The CDR3 totals 17 residues. CDR3 in amino acids: CASSHERGQGSSYEQNF. In nucleotides, the CDR3 is TGTGCCAGCAGCCATGAGAGGGGACAGGGGTCCTCCTACGAGCAGAACTTC.

The chain joins TRBV7-9 to TRBJ2-7; D gene uncertain. The V end was cut by 5 bases, the J end by 1 base, with 21 bases between. The CDR3 covers 17 residues. Germline CDR1 and CDR2: SEHNR and FQNEAQ (reference sequence). The CDR3 spells CASSPIRPTLGSYEQYF. Written as DNA, the CDR3 is TGTGCCAGCAGCCCCATCCGACCTACTCTCGGGTCCTACGAGCAGTACTTC.

V and J are TRBV29-1 and TRBJ2-1, with unresolved D. CDR1 SQVTM and CDR2 ANQGSEA come from the germline V gene. The CDR3 covers 11 residues. Trimming left V 7 bases short and J 4 bases short, with 8 bases between. Here the CDR3 reads CSDTTYNEQFF. DNA for the CDR3: TGCAGCGACACCACATACAATGAGCAGTTCTTC.

V gene TRBV4-2 combines with J gene TRBJ2-5; D gene ambiguous. TRBJ2-7 explains the end of the DNA better; the J call may be wrong. The germline V gene encodes CDR1 LGHNA and CDR2 YNFKEQ. The CDR3 is 18 residues long. The CDR3 bases are TGTGCCAGCAGCCAACCCACCAACGAGGTAGTCCACACTTACGAGCAGTACTTC. Translated, it gives CASSQPTNEVVHTYEQYF.

The chain is built from TRBV4-2 and TRBJ2-7, with 8 bases lining up with TRBD1. The CDR3 extends over 15 amino acids. Per the germline V gene, CDR1 is LGHNA and CDR2 is YNFKEQ. The ends lost 1 base at V and 5 bases at J; junction bases unmatched: 7. In nucleotides, the CDR3 is TGTGCCAGCAGCCAAGGGCTGGACAGGGCCCACGAGCAGTACTTC. Its translation: CASSQGLDRAHEQYF.